This T cell receptor (beta chain) was obtained from a study of a mutant IDH1 vaccine in newly diagnosed glioma. V shed 0 bases and J shed 2 bases, with 10 bases lying between them. Looked up from germline, CDR1 is MGHRA and CDR2 is YSYEKL. The CDR3 length is 15 residues. TCRdb's copy holds only in-frame clones and misses some; the assay was immunoSEQ multiplex PCR. Among about 70,000 clones listed, 65% to 85% were seen once. Described time point: baseline, week 1 (first vaccination visit). Treatment defined: pre-vaccination baseline after standard-of-care therapy. The chain links TRBV4-1 to TRBJ2-5; TRBD2 is a possible D gene (5 bases). Sequenced here: peripheral blood mononuclear cells (PBMCs), sampled from a glioma patient treated with radiotherapy, temozolomide or both. This sequence was found in a woman younger than 30 with glioma. Some clones in this sample may be carry-over from other donors' samples. The CDR3 region has the DNA TGCGCCAGCAGCCAAGATCCGGAGGATCAAGAGACCCAGTACTTC. Translating it yields CASSQDPEDQETQYF.